This TCR beta chain was identified in a study of cytomegalovirus exposure and HLA in healthy donors. This CDR3 spans 17 amino acids. Trimming cost V 4 bases and J 6 bases, with 22 bases left between them. The germline V gene encodes CDR1 SGDLS and CDR2 YYNGEE. Study results and limitations: HLA allele associations emerged for roughly 17,000 TCR beta sequences in a later analysis, at 0.05 false discovery rate.

The PCR used 60 Vbeta and 13 Jbeta primers. Assay used: immunoSEQ multiplex PCR; TCRdb lists only in-frame clones, some missing. The sample includes approximately 100,000 clones, just under 75% of them seen just once. Regarding this clone: As yet, its antigen is unknown.

V is TRBV9 and J is TRBJ2-2; D is perhaps TRBD2 (6 bases). The sequence was collected from a human donor in good health. The sequencing sample was made of PBMCs. CDR3 in amino acids: CASSILGTPLAAGELFF. Written as DNA, the CDR3 is TGTGCCAGCAGCATTCTGGGGACTCCCCTGGCGGCCGGGGAGCTGTTTTTT.